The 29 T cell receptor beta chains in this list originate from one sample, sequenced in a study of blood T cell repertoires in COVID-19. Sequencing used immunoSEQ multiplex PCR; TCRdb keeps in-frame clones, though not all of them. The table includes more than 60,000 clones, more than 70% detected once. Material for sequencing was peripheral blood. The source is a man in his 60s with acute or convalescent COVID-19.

The CDR3 reads CASSLLGTGNQPQHF. The CDR3 DNA sequence: TGCGCCAGCAGCTTGTTGGGGACAGGGAATCAGCCCCAGCATTTT. The chain uses TRBV5-1 and TRBJ1-5; 9 bases fit TRBD1. The CDR3 has 15 amino acids. Germline-derived CDR1 and CDR2 are SGHRS and YFSETQ. The V gene end was trimmed by 1 base and the J gene end by 4 bases; junction bases not matched to a gene: 3.

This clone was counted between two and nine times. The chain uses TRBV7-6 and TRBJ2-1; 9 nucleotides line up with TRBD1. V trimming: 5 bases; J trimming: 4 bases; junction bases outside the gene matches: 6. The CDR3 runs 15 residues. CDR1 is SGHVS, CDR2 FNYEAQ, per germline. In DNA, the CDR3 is TGTGCCAGCAGCAAGGGACAGGGAGATTACAATGAGCAGTTCTTC. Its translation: CASSKGQGDYNEQFF.

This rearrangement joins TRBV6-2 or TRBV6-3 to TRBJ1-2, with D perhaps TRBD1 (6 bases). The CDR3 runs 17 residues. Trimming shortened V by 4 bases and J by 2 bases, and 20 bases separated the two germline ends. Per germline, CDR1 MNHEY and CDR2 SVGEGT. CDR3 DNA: TGTGCCAGCAGTTTCCCGATGGACGTGACAGGCAACTATGGCTACACCTTC. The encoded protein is CASSFPMDVTGNYGYTF.

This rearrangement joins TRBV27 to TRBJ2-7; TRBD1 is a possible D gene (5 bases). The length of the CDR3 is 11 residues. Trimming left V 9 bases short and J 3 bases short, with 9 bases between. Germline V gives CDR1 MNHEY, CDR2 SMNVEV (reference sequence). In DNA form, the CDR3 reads TGTGCCAGTGGGGCGGTCTACGAGCAGTACTTC. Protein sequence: CASGAVYEQYF.

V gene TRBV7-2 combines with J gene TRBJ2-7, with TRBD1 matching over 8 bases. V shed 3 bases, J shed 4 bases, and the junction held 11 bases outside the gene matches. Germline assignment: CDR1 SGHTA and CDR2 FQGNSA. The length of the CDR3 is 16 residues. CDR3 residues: CASSLIPGTGRYEQYF. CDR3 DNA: TGTGCCAGCAGCTTGATTCCCGGGACAGGAAGATACGAGCAGTACTTC.

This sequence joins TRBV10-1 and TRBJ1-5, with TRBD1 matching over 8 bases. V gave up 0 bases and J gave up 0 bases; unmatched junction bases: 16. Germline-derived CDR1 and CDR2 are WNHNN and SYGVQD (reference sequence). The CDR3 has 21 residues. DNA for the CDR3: TGCGCCAGCAGTGAGTCGTTTCCTCCCTCCAGGGGGCTAGGTAGCAATCAGCCCCAGCATTTT. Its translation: CASSESFPPSRGLGSNQPQHF.

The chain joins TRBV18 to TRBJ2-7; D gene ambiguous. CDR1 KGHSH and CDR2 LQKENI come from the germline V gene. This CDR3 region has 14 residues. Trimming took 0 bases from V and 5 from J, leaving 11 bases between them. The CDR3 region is CASSPPYHDNEQYF. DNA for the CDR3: TGTGCCAGCTCACCACCATACCATGACAACGAGCAGTACTTC.

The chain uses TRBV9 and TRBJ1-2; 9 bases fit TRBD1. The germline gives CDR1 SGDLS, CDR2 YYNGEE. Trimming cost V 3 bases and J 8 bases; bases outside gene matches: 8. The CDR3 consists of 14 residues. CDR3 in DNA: TGTGCCAGCAGCGCCGTACAGGGGGCGCAGGGCTACACCTTC. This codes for CASSAVQGAQGYTF.

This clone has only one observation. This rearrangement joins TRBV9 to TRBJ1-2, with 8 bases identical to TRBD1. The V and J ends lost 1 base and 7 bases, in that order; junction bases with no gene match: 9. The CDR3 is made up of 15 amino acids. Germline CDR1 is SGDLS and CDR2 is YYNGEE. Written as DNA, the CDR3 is TGTGCCAGCAGCGTAAGGGGACAGGCCGGGAGTGGCTACACCTTC. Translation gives CASSVRGQAGSGYTF.

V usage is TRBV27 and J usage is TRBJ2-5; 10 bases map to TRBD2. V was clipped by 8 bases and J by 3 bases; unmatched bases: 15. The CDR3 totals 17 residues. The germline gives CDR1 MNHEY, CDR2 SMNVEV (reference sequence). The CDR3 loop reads CASGLGAGGLLEETQYF. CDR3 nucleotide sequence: TGTGCCAGCGGCTTGGGAGCGGGGGGGCTATTGGAAGAGACCCAGTACTTC.

CDR3 residues: CASSLTSGTDTQYF. The CDR3 DNA reads as TGCGCCAGCAGCTTGACTAGCGGCACAGATACGCAGTATTTT. This chain joins TRBV5-1 and TRBJ2-3, with 7 positions matching TRBD2. J gave up 1 base and V 1 base, and 0 bases lay outside the gene matches. Germline lookup yields CDR1 SGHRS and CDR2 YFSETQ. This CDR3 is built from 14 residues.

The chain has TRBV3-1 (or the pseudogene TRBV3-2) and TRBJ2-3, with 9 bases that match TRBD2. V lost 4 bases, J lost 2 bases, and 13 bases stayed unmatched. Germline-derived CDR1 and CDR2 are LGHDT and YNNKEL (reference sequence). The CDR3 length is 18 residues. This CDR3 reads CASSRKIPSGVYTDTQYF. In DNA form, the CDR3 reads TGTGCCAGCAGCCGTAAAATCCCTAGCGGGGTCTACACAGATACGCAGTATTTT.

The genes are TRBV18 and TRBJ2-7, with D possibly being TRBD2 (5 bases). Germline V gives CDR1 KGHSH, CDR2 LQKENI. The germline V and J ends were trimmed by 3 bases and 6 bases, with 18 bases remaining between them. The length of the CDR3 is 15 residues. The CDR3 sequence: CASSPSGVSKGEQYF. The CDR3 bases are TGTGCCAGCTCACCGAGCGGTGTATCAAAAGGCGAGCAGTACTTC.

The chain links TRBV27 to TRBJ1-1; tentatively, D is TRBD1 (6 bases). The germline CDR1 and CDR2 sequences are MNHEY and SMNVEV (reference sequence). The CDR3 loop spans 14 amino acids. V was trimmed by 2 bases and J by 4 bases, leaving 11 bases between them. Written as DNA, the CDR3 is TGTGCCAGCAGTTTAAACAGGGCGTCCACTGAAGCTTTCTTT. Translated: CASSLNRASTEAFF.

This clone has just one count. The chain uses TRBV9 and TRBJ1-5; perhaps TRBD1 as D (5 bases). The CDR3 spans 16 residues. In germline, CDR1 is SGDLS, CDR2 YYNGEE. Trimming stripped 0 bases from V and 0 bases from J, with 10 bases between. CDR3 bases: TGTGCCAGCAGCGTAGACGCAGGGAATAGCAATCAGCCCCAGCATTTT. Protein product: CASSVDAGNSNQPQHF.

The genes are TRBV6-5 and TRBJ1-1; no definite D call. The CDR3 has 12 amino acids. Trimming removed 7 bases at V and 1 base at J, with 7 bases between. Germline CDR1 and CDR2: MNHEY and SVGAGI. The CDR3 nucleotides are TGTGCCAGCACTATAGCGAACACTGAAGCTTTCTTT. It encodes CASTIANTEAFF.

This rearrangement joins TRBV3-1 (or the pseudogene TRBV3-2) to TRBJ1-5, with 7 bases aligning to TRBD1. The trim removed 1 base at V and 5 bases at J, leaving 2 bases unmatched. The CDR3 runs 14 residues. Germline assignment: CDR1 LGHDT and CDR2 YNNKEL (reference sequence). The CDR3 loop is CASSQGRGDQPQHF. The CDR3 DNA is TGTGCCAGCAGCCAAGGCAGGGGGGATCAGCCCCAGCATTTT.

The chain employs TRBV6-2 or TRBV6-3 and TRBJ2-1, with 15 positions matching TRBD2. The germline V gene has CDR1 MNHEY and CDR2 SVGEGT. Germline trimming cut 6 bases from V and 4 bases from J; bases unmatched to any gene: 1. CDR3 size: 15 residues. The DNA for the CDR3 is TGTGCCAGCAGCGGGACTAGCGGGAGGTACAATGAGCAGTTCTTC. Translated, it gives CASSGTSGRYNEQFF.

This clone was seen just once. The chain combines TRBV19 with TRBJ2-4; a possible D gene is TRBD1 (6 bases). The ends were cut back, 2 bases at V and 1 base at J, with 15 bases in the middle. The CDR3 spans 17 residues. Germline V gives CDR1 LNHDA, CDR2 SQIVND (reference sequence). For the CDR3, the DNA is TGTGCCAGTAGTATACCGCCAGGGACAAAGGCCAAAAACATTCAGTACTTC. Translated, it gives CASSIPPGTKAKNIQYF.

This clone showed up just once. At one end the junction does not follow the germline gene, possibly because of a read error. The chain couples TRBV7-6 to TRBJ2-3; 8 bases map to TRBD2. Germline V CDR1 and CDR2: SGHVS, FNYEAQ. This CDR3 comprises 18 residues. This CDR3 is CASNLAPITGGATYTQYF. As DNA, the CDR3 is TGTGCCAGCAACTTAGCGCCAATAACCGGGGGGGCTACGTATACGCAGTATTTT.

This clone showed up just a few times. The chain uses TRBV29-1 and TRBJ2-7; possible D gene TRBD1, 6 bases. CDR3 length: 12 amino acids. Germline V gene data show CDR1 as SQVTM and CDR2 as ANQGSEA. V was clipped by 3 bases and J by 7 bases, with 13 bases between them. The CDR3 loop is CSVDLGGGEQYF. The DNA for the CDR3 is TGCAGCGTTGACTTAGGGGGTGGGGAGCAGTACTTC.

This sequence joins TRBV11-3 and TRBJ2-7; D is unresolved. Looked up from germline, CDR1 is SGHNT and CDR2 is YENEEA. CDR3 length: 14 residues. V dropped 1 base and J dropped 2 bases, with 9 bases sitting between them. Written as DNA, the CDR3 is TGTGCCAGCAGCTTAGCTAGTAATCCCTACGAGCAGTACTTC. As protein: CASSLASNPYEQYF.

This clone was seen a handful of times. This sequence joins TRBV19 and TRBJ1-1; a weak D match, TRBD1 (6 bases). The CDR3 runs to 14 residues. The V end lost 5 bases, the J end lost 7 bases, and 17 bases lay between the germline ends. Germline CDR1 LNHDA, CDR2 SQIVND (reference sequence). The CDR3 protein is CASSLDWGRGEAFF. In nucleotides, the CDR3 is TGTGCCAGTAGTCTCGATTGGGGGCGAGGTGAAGCTTTCTTT.

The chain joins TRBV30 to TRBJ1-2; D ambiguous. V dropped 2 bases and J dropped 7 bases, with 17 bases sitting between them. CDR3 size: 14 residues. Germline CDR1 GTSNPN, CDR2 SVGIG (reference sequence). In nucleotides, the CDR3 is TGTGCCTGGAGTCTAGAGGGAAGTGTGGGTGGCTACACCTTC. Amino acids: CAWSLEGSVGGYTF.

The CDR3 sequence: CASSRTGGREAFF. The DNA of the CDR3 is TGTGCCAGCAGTCGGACAGGGGGAAGGGAAGCTTTCTTT. The chain is built from TRBV7-2 and TRBJ1-1, with 10 bases identical to TRBD1. With 6 bases clipped from V and 8 bases from J, the junction kept 6 bases outside the gene matches. CDR3 length: 13 amino acids. Germline V CDR1 and CDR2: SGHTA, FQGNSA.

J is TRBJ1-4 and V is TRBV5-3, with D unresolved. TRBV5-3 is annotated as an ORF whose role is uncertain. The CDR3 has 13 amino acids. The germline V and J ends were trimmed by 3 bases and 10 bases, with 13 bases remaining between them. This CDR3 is CARSSIRAGKLFF. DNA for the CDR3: TGTGCCAGAAGCTCGATTCGAGCGGGAAAACTGTTTTTT.

The chain's CDR3 is CASSQDRENSPLHF. In DNA, the CDR3 is TGCGCCAGCAGCCAAGACAGGGAAAATTCACCCCTCCACTTT. The rearrangement uses TRBV4-3 and TRBJ1-6; D might be TRBD1 (5 bases). The CDR3 sequence is 14 residues long. Trimming took off 0 bases at V and 7 bases at J, with 7 bases between the two ends. CDR1 LGHNA and CDR2 YSLEER come from the germline V gene.

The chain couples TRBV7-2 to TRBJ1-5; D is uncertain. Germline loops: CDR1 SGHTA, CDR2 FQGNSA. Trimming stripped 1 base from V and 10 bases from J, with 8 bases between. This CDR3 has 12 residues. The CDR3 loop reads CASSLGFGPQHF. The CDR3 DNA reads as TGTGCCAGCAGCTTAGGTTTCGGTCCCCAGCATTTT.

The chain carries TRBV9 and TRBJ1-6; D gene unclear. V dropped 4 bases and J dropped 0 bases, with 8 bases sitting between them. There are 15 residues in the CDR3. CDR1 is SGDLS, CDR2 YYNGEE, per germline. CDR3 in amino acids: CASSRGDSYNSPLHF. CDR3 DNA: TGTGCCAGCAGCCGAGGAGACTCCTATAATTCACCCCTCCACTTT.